This T cell receptor beta chain came from a study of Ad26.COV2.S vaccination and SARS-CoV-2 variants. The repertoire was sequenced with immunoSEQ multiplex PCR; TCRdb's copy has only in-frame clones and lacks some. The sample carries 350,000 to 400,000 clones, 70% to 90% recorded once. The treatment is: some 20 received Ad26.COV2.S at low or high dose, single or two shots; about 5 received placebo; per-sample allocation not given. Collection of samples fell on day 63 after the first vaccine or placebo injection. In germline, CDR1 is SNHLY, CDR2 FYNNEI. Trimming left V 6 bases short and J 7 bases short, with 12 bases between. This CDR3 is 12 amino acids long.

The chain employs TRBV2 and TRBJ1-2; D call uncertain. The sequences come from peripheral blood, collected in a trial of Ad26.COV2.S vaccine versus placebo. This sequence originates from a person between 18 and 65 years old who received the Ad26.COV2.S COVID-19 vaccine or a placebo. CDR3 sequence reads: CASRGLIFGYTF. The CDR3 nucleotides are TGTGCCAGCAGAGGACTAATCTTTGGCTACACCTTC.